This T cell receptor (beta chain) was profiled in a study of CD8 T cells in ankylosing spondylitis. With molecular barcodes, quantitative 5'-RACE was used to make the TCR beta libraries. TCRdb passed the 5' RACE reads through MiXCR, listing each CDR3 protein once. There are roughly 230,000 distinct CDR3 sequences in the sample; 15% to 20% occur only once, and more than 25% lies in the top ten. Overall study results and limits: Matched ankylosing spondylitis synovial fluid reportedly contained a significantly enriched population of disease-linked clones. Some motif variants had been reported before (in reactive arthritis synovial fluid and blood). Blood from ankylosing spondylitis patients appeared to carry a characteristic roughly 8-variant TCR beta motif.

As to this clonotype: Antigen unknown.

This CDR3 has 14 amino acids. Germline-derived CDR1 and CDR2 are LGHDT and YNNKEL (reference sequence). Trimming removed 5 bases at V and 5 bases at J, with 15 bases between. This clonotype was sampled from a male donor with ankylosing spondylitis or in good health (not recorded which). Source material: blood, either unsorted or a sorted T cell fraction (not recorded which). The V gene is TRBV3-1, the J gene TRBJ2-5, with a possible D match to TRBD1 (6 bases). CDR3 sequence (DNA): TGTGCCAGCAGCGCCCCAGGGGTGGGGGAGACCCAGTACTTC. This translates into CASSAPGVGETQYF.